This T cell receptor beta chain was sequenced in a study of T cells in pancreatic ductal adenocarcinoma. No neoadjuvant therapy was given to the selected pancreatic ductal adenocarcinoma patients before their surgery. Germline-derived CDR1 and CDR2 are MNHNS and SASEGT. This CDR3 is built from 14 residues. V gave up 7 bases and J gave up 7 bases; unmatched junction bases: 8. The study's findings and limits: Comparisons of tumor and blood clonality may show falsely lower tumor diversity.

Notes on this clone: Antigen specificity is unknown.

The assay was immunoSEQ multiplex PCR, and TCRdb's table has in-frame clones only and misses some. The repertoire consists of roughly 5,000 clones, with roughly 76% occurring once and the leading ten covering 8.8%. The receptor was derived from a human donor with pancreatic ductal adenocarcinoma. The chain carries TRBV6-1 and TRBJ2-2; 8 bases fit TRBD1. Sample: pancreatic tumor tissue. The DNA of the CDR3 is TGTGCCAGCAACTCCGACAGGGGTTTCGGGGAGCTGTTTTTT. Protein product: CASNSDRGFGELFF.